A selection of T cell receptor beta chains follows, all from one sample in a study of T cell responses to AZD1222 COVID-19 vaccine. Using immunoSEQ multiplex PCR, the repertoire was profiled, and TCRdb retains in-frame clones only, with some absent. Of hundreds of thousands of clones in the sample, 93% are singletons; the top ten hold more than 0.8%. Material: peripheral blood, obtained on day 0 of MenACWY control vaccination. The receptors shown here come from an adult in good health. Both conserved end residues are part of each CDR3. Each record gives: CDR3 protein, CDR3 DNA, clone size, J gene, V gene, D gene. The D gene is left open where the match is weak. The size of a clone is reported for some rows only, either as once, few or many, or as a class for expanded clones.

CDR3aa: CASSLGQAVSGYTF
CDR3nt: TGTGCCAGCAGTTTAGGGCAGGCTGTGAGCGGCTACACCTTC
abundance: .
j_gene: TRBJ1-2
v_gene: TRBV28
d_gene: .

CDR3aa: CASSPPGQPVGTYGYTF
CDR3nt: TGTGCCAGCAGCCCCCCGGGACAGCCAGTTGGGACCTATGGCTACACCTTC
abundance: .
j_gene: TRBJ1-2
v_gene: TRBV28
d_gene: TRBD1

CDR3aa: CASSFRSIQETQYF
CDR3nt: TGTGCCAGCAGTTTTCGGTCTATCCAAGAGACCCAGTACTTC
abundance: .
j_gene: TRBJ2-5
v_gene: TRBV28
d_gene: .

CDR3aa: CASRSPGTAGTEAFF
CDR3nt: TGTGCCAGTAGGTCACCCGGGACAGCGGGAACTGAAGCTTTCTTT
abundance: .
j_gene: TRBJ1-1
v_gene: TRBV19
d_gene: TRBD1

CDR3aa: CASSSNQGREQYF
CDR3nt: TGTGCCAGCAGCTCGAACCAGGGGCGCGAGCAGTACTTC
abundance: .
j_gene: TRBJ2-7
v_gene: TRBV7-2
d_gene: .

CDR3aa: CASLGGQGDIQYF
CDR3nt: TGTGCCAGCTTGGGAGGACAGGGGGACATTCAGTACTTC
abundance: .
j_gene: TRBJ2-4
v_gene: TRBV18
d_gene: TRBD1

CDR3aa: CASSETSYDYNEQFF
CDR3nt: TGTGCCAGCAGCGAAACTAGCTATGACTACAATGAGCAGTTCTTC
abundance: .
j_gene: TRBJ2-1
v_gene: TRBV9
d_gene: .

CDR3aa: CASSRTGLANEKLFF
CDR3nt: TGTGCCAGCAGCCGCACAGGGTTAGCTAATGAAAAACTGTTTTTT
abundance: .
j_gene: TRBJ1-4
v_gene: TRBV5-4
d_gene: .

CDR3aa: CASSYSGQVRYGYTF
CDR3nt: TGTGCCAGCAGTTACTCTGGGCAGGTCCGCTATGGCTACACCTTC
abundance: .
j_gene: TRBJ1-2
v_gene: TRBV6-5
d_gene: .

CDR3aa: CASSSLGQGTDEQYF
CDR3nt: TGCGCCAGCAGCTCACTGGGACAGGGAACGGACGAGCAGTACTTC
abundance: .
j_gene: TRBJ2-7
v_gene: TRBV5-1
d_gene: TRBD1

CDR3aa: CASSQDSVYGANVLTF
CDR3nt: TGCGCCAGCAGCCAAGACAGCGTCTACGGGGCCAACGTCCTGACTTTC
abundance: .
j_gene: TRBJ2-6
v_gene: TRBV4-1
d_gene: .

CDR3aa: CASSTRQENQPQHF
CDR3nt: TGTGCCAGTAGTACCCGACAGGAGAATCAGCCCCAGCATTTT
abundance: .
j_gene: TRBJ1-5
v_gene: TRBV19
d_gene: .

CDR3aa: CASSGQSATNEKLFF
CDR3nt: TGTGCCAGCAGTGGGCAGTCGGCAACTAATGAAAAACTGTTTTTT
abundance: few
j_gene: TRBJ1-4
v_gene: TRBV2
d_gene: .

CDR3aa: CASSPTGPGYTF
CDR3nt: TGTGCCAGCAGTCCGACAGGGCCCGGCTACACCTTC
abundance: .
j_gene: TRBJ1-2
v_gene: TRBV12-3/TRBV12-4
d_gene: TRBD1

CDR3aa: CASSFPGVQETQYF
CDR3nt: TGTGCCAGCAGCTTCCCCGGGGTTCAAGAGACCCAGTACTTC
abundance: .
j_gene: TRBJ2-5
v_gene: TRBV7-6
d_gene: .

CDR3aa: CASIGQNYGYTF
CDR3nt: TGTGCCAGCATAGGCCAGAACTATGGCTACACCTTC
abundance: .
j_gene: TRBJ1-2
v_gene: TRBV28
d_gene: .

CDR3aa: CASSQRTSGGARHSYNEQFF
CDR3nt: TGTGCCAGCAGTCAGAGGACTAGCGGGGGGGCGAGGCACTCCTACAATGAGCAGTTCTTC
abundance: .
j_gene: TRBJ2-1
v_gene: TRBV28
d_gene: TRBD2

CDR3aa: CAWSVQGFTQYF
CDR3nt: TGTGCCTGGAGTGTACAGGGGTTTACGCAGTATTTT
abundance: once
j_gene: TRBJ2-3
v_gene: TRBV30
d_gene: TRBD1

CDR3aa: CASSLGSVGGGETQYF
CDR3nt: TGTGCCAGCAGCTTAGGTTCCGTGGGGGGCGGTGAGACCCAGTACTTC
abundance: .
j_gene: TRBJ2-5
v_gene: TRBV11-3
d_gene: .

CDR3aa: CASRMTGVESYEQYF
CDR3nt: TGTGCCAGCAGGATGACAGGGGTGGAGTCCTACGAGCAGTACTTC
abundance: .
j_gene: TRBJ2-7
v_gene: TRBV6-5
d_gene: TRBD1

CDR3aa: CASSQVGTGGVEGYTF
CDR3nt: TGTGCCAGCAGCCAAGTTGGGACAGGGGGCGTAGAGGGCTACACCTTC
abundance: .
j_gene: TRBJ1-2
v_gene: TRBV3-1/TRBV3-2
d_gene: TRBD1

CDR3aa: CASNEGIGTNEKLFF
CDR3nt: TGTGCCAGCAATGAGGGGATCGGGACTAATGAAAAACTGTTTTTT
abundance: .
j_gene: TRBJ1-4
v_gene: TRBV6-6
d_gene: .

CDR3aa: CASSLAISSDPFF
CDR3nt: TGCGCCAGCAGCTTGGCGATCTCGTCGGACCCGTTTTTT
abundance: .
j_gene: TRBJ2-2
v_gene: TRBV5-1
d_gene: .

CDR3aa: CASSQAGAYNEQFF
CDR3nt: TGTGCCAGCTCACAAGCGGGGGCCTACAATGAGCAGTTCTTC
abundance: once
j_gene: TRBJ2-1
v_gene: TRBV18
d_gene: TRBD2

CDR3aa: CASSSDESYGYTF
CDR3nt: TGTGCCAGCAGCTCGGACGAAAGCTATGGCTACACCTTC
abundance: .
j_gene: TRBJ1-2
v_gene: TRBV5-4
d_gene: .

CDR3aa: CASSQAVHGRNQPQHF
CDR3nt: TGCGCCAGCAGCCAAGCTGTGCACGGTCGCAATCAGCCCCAGCATTTT
abundance: .
j_gene: TRBJ1-5
v_gene: TRBV4-1
d_gene: .

CDR3aa: CASSQDLGGFYTF
CDR3nt: TGTGCCAGCAGCCAAGACTTGGGGGGATTTTACACCTTC
abundance: .
j_gene: TRBJ1-2
v_gene: TRBV3-1/TRBV3-2
d_gene: .

CDR3aa: CSVELDRDNQPQHF
CDR3nt: TGCAGCGTTGAATTGGACAGGGACAATCAGCCCCAGCATTTT
abundance: .
j_gene: TRBJ1-5
v_gene: TRBV29-1
d_gene: TRBD1

CDR3aa: CASVGGLLTTDTQYF
CDR3nt: TGCGCCAGCGTGGGGGGACTACTCACAACAGATACGCAGTATTTT
abundance: .
j_gene: TRBJ2-3
v_gene: TRBV5-1
d_gene: TRBD2

CDR3aa: CASSRGQNYGYTF
CDR3nt: TGTGCCAGCAGTAGAGGACAGAACTATGGCTACACCTTC
abundance: .
j_gene: TRBJ1-2
v_gene: TRBV6-5
d_gene: .

CDR3aa: CASSLAIGDGETQYF
CDR3nt: TGTGCCAGCAGCTTAGCCATAGGGGATGGTGAGACCCAGTACTTC
abundance: .
j_gene: TRBJ2-5
v_gene: TRBV7-6
d_gene: .

CDR3aa: CASSQGRGLYNEQFF
CDR3nt: TGTGCCAGCAGCCAAGGAAGGGGCCTTTACAATGAGCAGTTCTTC
abundance: .
j_gene: TRBJ2-1
v_gene: TRBV3-1/TRBV3-2
d_gene: .

CDR3aa: CASSSTALEAFF
CDR3nt: TGTGCCAGCAGTTCGACAGCTCTTGAAGCTTTCTTT
abundance: .
j_gene: TRBJ1-1
v_gene: TRBV12-3/TRBV12-4
d_gene: .

CDR3aa: CASSYGSTYEQYF
CDR3nt: TGTGCCAGCAGTTATGGGAGTACCTACGAGCAGTACTTC
abundance: .
j_gene: TRBJ2-7
v_gene: TRBV6-5
d_gene: .

CDR3aa: CASSPGAMRAFF
CDR3nt: TGTGCCAGCAGCCCCGGGGCAATGAGGGCTTTCTTT
abundance: .
j_gene: TRBJ1-1
v_gene: TRBV7-9
d_gene: .

CDR3aa: CASYLSGWGRGYTF
CDR3nt: TGTGCCAGCTATCTTTCTGGGTGGGGGAGAGGCTACACCTTC
abundance: .
j_gene: TRBJ1-2
v_gene: TRBV6-5
d_gene: .

CDR3aa: CASSLSGGTDTQYF
CDR3nt: TGTGCCAGCAGTTTGTCGGGGGGCACAGATACGCAGTATTTT
abundance: once
j_gene: TRBJ2-3
v_gene: TRBV6-5
d_gene: .

CDR3aa: CATERTGAGGNTIYF
CDR3nt: TGTGCCACCGAACGGACAGGGGCGGGTGGAAACACCATATATTTT
abundance: .
j_gene: TRBJ1-3
v_gene: TRBV10-3
d_gene: TRBD1

CDR3aa: CASSERDRGLQPQHF
CDR3nt: TGTGCCAGCAGTGAACGGGACAGGGGGCTTCAGCCCCAGCATTTT
abundance: .
j_gene: TRBJ1-5
v_gene: TRBV6-1
d_gene: TRBD1

CDR3aa: CASSFGLNEKLFF
CDR3nt: TGTGCCAGCAGCTTTGGCTTAAATGAAAAACTGTTTTTT
abundance: once
j_gene: TRBJ1-4
v_gene: TRBV7-9
d_gene: .

CDR3aa: CSASDSPDGKLFF
CDR3nt: TGCAGTGCTAGTGACAGTCCTGATGGAAAACTGTTTTTT
abundance: .
j_gene: TRBJ1-4
v_gene: TRBV20-1
d_gene: .

CDR3aa: CASSPSGGRVAFF
CDR3nt: TGTGCCAGCAGCCCCTCTGGGGGTCGCGTAGCTTTCTTT
abundance: .
j_gene: TRBJ1-1
v_gene: TRBV6-5
d_gene: .

CDR3aa: CASSLGSRQPQHF
CDR3nt: TGTGCCAGCAGCTTAGGCTCAAGGCAGCCCCAGCATTTT
abundance: .
j_gene: TRBJ1-5
v_gene: TRBV7-2
d_gene: .

CDR3aa: CASRPGQLNTGELFF
CDR3nt: TGTGCCAGCAGGCCGGGACAGTTGAACACCGGGGAGCTGTTTTTT
abundance: .
j_gene: TRBJ2-2
v_gene: TRBV6-5
d_gene: TRBD1

CDR3aa: CAISETGGTEAFF
CDR3nt: TGTGCCATCAGCGAAACAGGGGGCACTGAAGCTTTCTTT
abundance: .
j_gene: TRBJ1-1
v_gene: TRBV10-3
d_gene: TRBD1

CDR3aa: CASSPRQSFGNTIYF
CDR3nt: TGTGCCAGCAGCCCCCGGCAGTCCTTTGGAAACACCATATATTTT
abundance: once
j_gene: TRBJ1-3
v_gene: TRBV11-2
d_gene: .

CDR3aa: CATSRGLDAFF
CDR3nt: TGTGCCACCAGCAGGGGCCTCGACGCTTTCTTT
abundance: .
j_gene: TRBJ1-1
v_gene: TRBV15
d_gene: .

CDR3aa: CAVSGQGKAAGANVLTF
CDR3nt: TGTGCCGTCTCAGGACAGGGGAAAGCGGCAGGGGCCAACGTCCTGACTTTC
abundance: few
j_gene: TRBJ2-6
v_gene: TRBV19
d_gene: TRBD1

CDR3aa: CSPEGDSPLHF
CDR3nt: TGCAGCCCCGAGGGGGATTCACCCCTCCACTTT
abundance: few
j_gene: TRBJ1-6
v_gene: TRBV29-1
d_gene: .

CDR3aa: CASSPGTGHTGANVLTF
CDR3nt: TGTGCCAGCAGCCCAGGGACAGGCCATACTGGGGCCAACGTCCTGACTTTC
abundance: .
j_gene: TRBJ2-6
v_gene: TRBV7-2
d_gene: TRBD1

CDR3aa: CASKQGGYQPQHF
CDR3nt: TGTGCCAGCAAGCAGGGAGGGTATCAGCCCCAGCATTTT
abundance: .
j_gene: TRBJ1-5
v_gene: TRBV6-6
d_gene: .

CDR3aa: CASSPGGYEQYF
CDR3nt: TGTGCCAGCTCACCAGGGGGCTACGAGCAGTACTTC
abundance: .
j_gene: TRBJ2-7
v_gene: TRBV28
d_gene: TRBD1

CDR3aa: CASSQNGRNTIYF
CDR3nt: TGTGCCAGCAGCCAAAACGGGCGAAACACCATATATTTT
abundance: .
j_gene: TRBJ1-3
v_gene: TRBV2
d_gene: .

CDR3aa: CASRQTSGVTTGELFF
CDR3nt: TGTGCCAGCAGACAGACTAGCGGGGTGACCACCGGGGAGCTGTTTTTT
abundance: .
j_gene: TRBJ2-2
v_gene: TRBV4-2
d_gene: TRBD2

CDR3aa: CASSQTRNPLRSEQYF
CDR3nt: TGTGCCAGCAGCCAAACGCGGAACCCCCTTCGGAGCGAGCAGTACTTC
abundance: once
j_gene: TRBJ2-7
v_gene: TRBV3-1/TRBV3-2
d_gene: .